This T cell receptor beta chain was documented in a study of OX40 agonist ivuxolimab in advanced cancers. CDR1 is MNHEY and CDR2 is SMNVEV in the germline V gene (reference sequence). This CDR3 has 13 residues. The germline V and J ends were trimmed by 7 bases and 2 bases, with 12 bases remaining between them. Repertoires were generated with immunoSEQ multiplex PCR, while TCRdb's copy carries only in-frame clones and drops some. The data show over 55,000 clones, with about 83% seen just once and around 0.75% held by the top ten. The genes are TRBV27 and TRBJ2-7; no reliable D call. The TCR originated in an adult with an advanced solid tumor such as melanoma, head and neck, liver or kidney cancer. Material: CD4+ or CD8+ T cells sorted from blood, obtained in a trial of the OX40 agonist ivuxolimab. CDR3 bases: TGTGCCAGCATATCCGGCTTCACCTACGAGCAGTACTTC. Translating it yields CASISGFTYEQYF.